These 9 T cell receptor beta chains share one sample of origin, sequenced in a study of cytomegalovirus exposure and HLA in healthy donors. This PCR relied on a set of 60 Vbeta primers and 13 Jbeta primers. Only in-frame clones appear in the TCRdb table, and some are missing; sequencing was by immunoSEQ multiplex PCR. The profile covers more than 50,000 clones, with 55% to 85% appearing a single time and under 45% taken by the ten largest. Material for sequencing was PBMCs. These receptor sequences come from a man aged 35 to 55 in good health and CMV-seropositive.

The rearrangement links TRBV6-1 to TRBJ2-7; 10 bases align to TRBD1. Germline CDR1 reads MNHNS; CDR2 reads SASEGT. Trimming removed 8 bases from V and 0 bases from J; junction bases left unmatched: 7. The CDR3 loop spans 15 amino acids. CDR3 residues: CASRTRQGASYEQYF. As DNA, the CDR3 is TGTGCCAGCCGGACCCGACAGGGGGCCTCCTACGAGCAGTACTTC.

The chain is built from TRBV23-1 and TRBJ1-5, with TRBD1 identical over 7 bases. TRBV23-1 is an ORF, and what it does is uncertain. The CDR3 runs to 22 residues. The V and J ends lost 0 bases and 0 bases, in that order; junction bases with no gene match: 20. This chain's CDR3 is CASSQSLGVTGAYPYSNQPQHF. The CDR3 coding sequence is TGCGCCAGCAGTCAATCTTTAGGCGTAACAGGGGCCTACCCCTATAGCAATCAGCCCCAGCATTTT.

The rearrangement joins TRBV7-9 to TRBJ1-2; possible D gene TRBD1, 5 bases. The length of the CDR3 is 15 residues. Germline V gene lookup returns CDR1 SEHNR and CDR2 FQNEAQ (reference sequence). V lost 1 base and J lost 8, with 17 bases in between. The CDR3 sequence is CASSLGGGGLLGYTF. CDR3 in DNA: TGTGCCAGCAGCTTAGGGGGGGGAGGCCTCCTAGGCTACACCTTC. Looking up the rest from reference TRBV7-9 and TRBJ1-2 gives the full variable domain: DTGVSQNPRHKITKRGQNVTFRCDPISEHNRLYWYRQTLGQGPEFLTYFQNEAQLEKSRLLSDRFSAERPKGSFSTLEIQRTEQGDSAMYLCASSLGGGGLLGYTFGSGTRLTVV.

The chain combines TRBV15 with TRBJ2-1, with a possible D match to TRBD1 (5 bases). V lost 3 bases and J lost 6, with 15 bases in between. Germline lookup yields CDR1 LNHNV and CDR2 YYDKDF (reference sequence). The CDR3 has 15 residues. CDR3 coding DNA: TGTGCCACCAGCAGGGACATTGCAGGTAGCAATGAGCAGTTCTTC. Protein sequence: CATSRDIAGSNEQFF.

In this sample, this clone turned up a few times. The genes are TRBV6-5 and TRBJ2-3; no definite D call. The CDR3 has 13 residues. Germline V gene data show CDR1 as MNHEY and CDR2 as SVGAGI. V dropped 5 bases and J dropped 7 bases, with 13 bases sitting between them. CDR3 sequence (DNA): TGTGCCAGCAGTCAGACGCACTACAATACGCAGTATTTT. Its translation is CASSQTHYNTQYF.

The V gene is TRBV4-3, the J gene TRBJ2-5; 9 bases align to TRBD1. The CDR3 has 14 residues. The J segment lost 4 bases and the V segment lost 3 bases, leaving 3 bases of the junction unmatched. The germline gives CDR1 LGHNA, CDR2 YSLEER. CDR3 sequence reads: CASSHEGQGETQYF. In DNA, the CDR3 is TGCGCCAGCAGCCACGAGGGACAGGGAGAGACCCAGTACTTC.

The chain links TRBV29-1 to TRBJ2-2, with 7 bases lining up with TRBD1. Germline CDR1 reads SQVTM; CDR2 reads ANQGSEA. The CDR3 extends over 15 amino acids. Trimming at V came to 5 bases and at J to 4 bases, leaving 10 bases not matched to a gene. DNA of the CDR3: TGCAGCGTTCGGCCCCCGGGACAGTCCACCGGGGAGCTGTTTTTT. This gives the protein CSVRPPGQSTGELFF.

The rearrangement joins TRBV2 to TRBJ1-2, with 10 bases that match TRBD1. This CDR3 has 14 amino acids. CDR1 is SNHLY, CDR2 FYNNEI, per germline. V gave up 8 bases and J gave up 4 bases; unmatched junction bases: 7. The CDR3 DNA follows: TGTGCCAGCGGGGACAGGGGTAAGGGCTATGGCTACACCTTC. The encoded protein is CASGDRGKGYGYTF.

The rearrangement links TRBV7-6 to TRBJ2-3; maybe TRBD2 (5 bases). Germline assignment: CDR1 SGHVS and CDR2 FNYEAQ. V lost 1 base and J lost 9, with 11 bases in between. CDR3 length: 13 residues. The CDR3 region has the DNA TGTGCCAGCAGCTTAGTAGAGGCGGGCACGCAGTATTTT. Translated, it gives CASSLVEAGTQYF.